This T cell receptor (beta chain) was captured in a study of CXCR4 blockade with PD-1 therapy in pancreatic cancer. Assay: immunoSEQ multiplex PCR; the TCRdb copy retains only in-frame clones and omits some. The sample has approximately 17,000 clones, around 72% seen once. This CDR3 is built from 13 residues. Germline CDR1 GTSNPN, CDR2 SVGIG (reference sequence). With V trimmed by 4 bases and J by 3 bases, 4 bases remained unmatched. Overall study findings and caveats: Clone frequency correlated with its number of distinct nucleotide rearrangements.

About this clone itself: Its matching antigen is unknown.

The V call is TRBV30, the J call TRBJ2-3, with 7 positions matching TRBD2. This receptor was identified in a human donor with pancreatic ductal adenocarcinoma. The sequencing sample was made of tumor tissue. In nucleotides, the CDR3 is TGTGCCTGGACGCGGGAGTATACAGATACGCAGTATTTT. Translation gives CAWTREYTDTQYF.